This TCR beta chain was captured in a study of blood T cell repertoires in COVID-19 (dated by TCRdb to about 2020). With respect to the entire study: Collaborator samples came from the United States, Italy and Spain and covered acute and convalescent phases of COVID-19. The material from the prospective study consisted of cDNA or gDNA derived from T cells, B-cell-depleted T cells, or PBMCs. Deeply sampled blood TCRbeta repertoires from subjects exposed to, actively infected with, or recovered from COVID-19 were included in the dataset. The repertoires were released in a freely available public database meant as a resource for research on the immune response to SARS-CoV-2. The samples were drawn from the first 160 participants of the ongoing ImmuneRACE study and from 950 to 1,500 subjects provided by 6 global collaborators. The sample metadata nearly always contained a de-identified subject ID, COVID-19 status, age in years and sex. HLA class I and class II types, where available, came from metadata supplied by the sample provider rather than from assay-based typing.

Regarding this clone: Its specific antigen is unknown. No qualities accompany the bases; no much larger clone lies one base away.

Overall study outcomes, separate from this receptor: How much clinical and demographic metadata was included differed by source and by participant, and the metadata was provided uncurated.

In Seattle, one collaborating source enrolled patients while the infection was active and tracked those patients longitudinally over the course of disease. Whole blood was collected in K2EDTA tubes by collaborating institutions according to the institutions' own protocols. For TCRbeta analysis, collaborators shipped samples as frozen whole blood, isolated PBMCs, or DNA extracted from either of those sample types. The V and J ends are trimmed by 5 bases and 9 bases, leaving 13 bases between them. There are 12 amino acids in the CDR3, from cysteine to phenylalanine inclusive. The only DNA kept is the CDR3, 36 bases in frame from the first base. Based on the germline V gene, the CDR1 and CDR2 sequences are SGHTA and FQGNSA. TCRbeta CDR3 regions were amplified from genomic DNA by means of the immunoSEQ Assay, a bias-controlled multiplex PCR. Regarding the original processing steps: The number of nucleated cells in each sample was estimated from the amplification of reference gene primers within the assay. Sequence reads were collapsed and filtered to measure the absolute abundance of every unique TCRbeta CDR3 rearrangement. Productive Simpson clonality was computed per sample as the square root of Simpson's diversity index over productive rearrangements. What TCRdb holds here is the immuneACCESS table cut down to in-frame rearrangements. Part of the clones is not present; checked against another copy, under half of the missing clones reflect an unresolved V gene, and the others are unexplained. That table is the source of V, J and clone size, and D and trimming were worked out from the DNA. The sample table shows approximately 210,000 clones, and about 85% are seen once. The ten largest clones represent about 0.91% of the sample.

Sequencing used peripheral blood. The sequence was collected from a man aged 55 to 69 with COVID-19, enrolled during active disease. This chain joins TRBV7-2 to TRBJ1-2, with no confident D gene call. The CDR3 sequence is CASSPGGSRYTF. The DNA reads TGTGCCAGCAGCCCGGGTGGGTCCCGCTACACCTTC.